A selection of T cell receptor beta chains follows, all from one sample in a study of T cells in Graves' hyperthyroidism and ophthalmopathy. From the multiplex PCR reads, TCRdb called clonotypes with MiXCR, one entry per CDR3 protein. Among fewer than 750,000 distinct CDR3 sequences listed, roughly 15% were seen once. Input material: blood. The receptors were sampled from a woman in her 50s with Graves' ophthalmopathy. Each CDR3 is given with its conserved first and last residue. D genes are given only for firm matches. Some rows have no size entry. The others give once, few or many, or a class for an expanded clone.

clone_size d_call j_call v_call cdr3_nt cdr3_aa
NA TRBD2 TRBJ2-1 TRBV9 TGTGCCAGCAGCGTAGGAGCGGGAGGCCCTTACAATGAGCAGTTCTTC CASSVGAGGPYNEQFF
NA NA TRBJ2-3 TRBV12-3/TRBV12-4 TGTGCCAGCAGTTTAATCGGGGGGCCAGATACGCAGTATTTT CASSLIGGPDTQYF
few NA TRBJ2-7 TRBV29-1 TGCAGCGTTAGCACCGGCCCCGGGACAAGGGGTTCCGAGCAGTACTTC CSVSTGPGTRGSEQYF
many TRBD1 TRBJ2-7 TRBV12-3/TRBV12-4 TGTGCCAGCAGTAGACAGGGGATGTTGGGGGAGCAGTACTTC CASSRQGMLGEQYF
many NA TRBJ2-7 TRBV5-1 TGCGCCAGCAGCTTGGTCCCGGATTCCTACGAGCAGTACTTC CASSLVPDSYEQYF
many TRBD1 TRBJ1-1 TRBV7-3 TGTGCCAGCAGCTTAGAGGGGGCAATGAACACTGAAGCTTTCTTT CASSLEGAMNTEAFF
few TRBD1 TRBJ1-2 TRBV30 TGTGCCTGGATCGAGGACAGGAAACTTTTTAACTATGGCTACACCTTC CAWIEDRKLFNYGYTF
many NA TRBJ1-3 TRBV6-1 TGTGCCAGCGGGCTATGGGGGCAGTTTTCGACAGGAAACACCATATATTTT CASGLWGQFSTGNTIYF
few NA TRBJ2-4 TRBV4-2 TGTGCCAGCAGCCACGGCCGGGGTGGTATACTCGTCGAAAACATTCAGTACTTC CASSHGRGGILVENIQYF
NA TRBD2 TRBJ2-3 TRBV28 TGTGCCAGCAGTTACGCCATACTAGCGGGAGAGGGAGATACGCAGTATTTT CASSYAILAGEGDTQYF
NA NA TRBJ2-6 TRBV27 TGTGCCAGCCAAAGATCTGGGGCCAACGTCCTGACTTTC CASQRSGANVLTF
NA NA TRBJ2-7 TRBV7-9 TGTGCCAGCAGCTCTTTCAGTGAGCAGTACTTC CASSSFSEQYF
many NA TRBJ1-6 TRBV10-3 TGTGCCATCAGTGAGTCAGACAGCCTAAATTCACCCCTCCACTTT CAISESDSLNSPLHF
many NA TRBJ2-7 TRBV7-6 TGTGCCAGCAGCTTTCGTTTGAGGGACTGGGGAGAGCAGTACTTC CASSFRLRDWGEQYF
NA NA TRBJ2-7 TRBV5-4 TGTGCCAGCAGCTTGGGGGGGGGCAGGACCCCATACGAGCAGTACTTC CASSLGGGRTPYEQYF
many NA TRBJ2-5 TRBV3-1 TGTGCCAGCACCCAAAACGCCATGGAACAAGAGACCCAGTACTTC CASTQNAMEQETQYF
few TRBD2 TRBJ2-5 TRBV20-1 TGCAGTGGGACTAGCGGGATGAATCAAGAGACCCAGTACTTC CSGTSGMNQETQYF
NA TRBD2 TRBJ2-1 TRBV24-1 TGTGCCACCAGTGACCAGACTAGCGAGTCCTACAATGAGCAGTTCTTC CATSDQTSESYNEQFF
many NA TRBJ2-7 TRBV20-1 TGCAGTGCTAGAGATAATAGGTGGGTGGCCTACGAGCAGTACTTC CSARDNRWVAYEQYF
many TRBD2 TRBJ2-2 TRBV7-2 TGTGCCAGCAGCTCCGGGACTAGGCCCACCGGGGAGCTGTTTTTT CASSSGTRPTGELFF
many NA TRBJ2-7 TRBV7-9 TGTGCCAGCAGCTCGGGACACCCCTACGAGCAGTACTTC CASSSGHPYEQYF
few TRBD1 TRBJ2-1 TRBV27 TGTGCCAGCAGTTTGTCGACAGGGGGCGCGTACAATGAGCAGTTCTTC CASSLSTGGAYNEQFF
NA NA TRBJ2-2 TRBV5-1 TGCGCCAGCAGCTATAGGGGTACGGACACCGGGGAGCTGCTTTTT CASSYRGTDTGELLF
few NA TRBJ2-1 TRBV12-3/TRBV12-4 TGTGCCAGCAGTTTTTTTACCGTCTCCACCTCCTACAATGAGCAGTTCTTC CASSFFTVSTSYNEQFF
few TRBD2 TRBJ2-7 TRBV6-2/TRBV6-3 TGTGCCAGCAGTTACTGGTCTAGCGGGAGCCTTCCCTACGAGCAGTACTTC CASSYWSSGSLPYEQYF
many TRBD2 TRBJ2-1 TRBV5-1 TGCGCCAGCAGCTTAGGGACTACCATATCCAATGAGCAGTTCTTC CASSLGTTISNEQFF
many NA TRBJ1-4 TRBV20-1 TGCAGTGCTAGGGTCTCTAGGGGGAATGAAAAACTGTTTTTT CSARVSRGNEKLFF
many NA TRBJ2-5 TRBV18 TGTGCCAGCTCACTCCGAGCCGGGCGAGGGGAGACCCAGTACTTC CASSLRAGRGETQYF
NA TRBD2 TRBJ2-2 TRBV12-3/TRBV12-4 TGTGCCAGCGGGAGACTAGCGGCCAACACCGGGGAGCTGTTTTTT CASGRLAANTGELFF
few NA TRBJ2-7 TRBV19 TGTGCCAGCACCCCGCCAGGGCCGGTCCACGAGCAGTACTTC CASTPPGPVHEQYF
many TRBD1 TRBJ2-7 TRBV7-9 TGTGCCAGCAGCTTAGCCGGGACAGCCGATTTATACAAGCAGTACTTC CASSLAGTADLYKQYF
many TRBD2 TRBJ2-1 TRBV3-1 TGTGCCAGCAGCCAAGATAAGAGACTAGCGGGAGGTCCCTACAATGAGCAGTTCTTC CASSQDKRLAGGPYNEQFF
few NA TRBJ2-5 TRBV27 TGTGCCAGCAGTGACAGCACTCAAGAGACCCAGTACTTC CASSDSTQETQYF
many NA TRBJ2-5 TRBV25-1 TGTGCCAGCAGTTTTCACCGGGACCTAGAGACCCAGTACTTC CASSFHRDLETQYF
few NA TRBJ2-3 TRBV5-8 TGTGCCAGCAACCAAGGTTCGGGGGGCACAGATACGCAGTATTTT CASNQGSGGTDTQYF
NA NA TRBJ2-2 TRBV6-2/TRBV6-3 TGTGCCAGCAGGGTATCAGGGCAGGCGAACACCGGGGAGCTGTTTTTT CASRVSGQANTGELFF
few TRBD2 TRBJ2-1 TRBV9 TGTGCCAGCAGCGTAGGCCTTAGCGGGTCCTACAATGAGCAGTTCTTC CASSVGLSGSYNEQFF
many NA TRBJ1-2 TRBV20-1 TGCAGTCCGTCCCCAAATGTAGGCTATGGCTACACCTTC CSPSPNVGYGYTF
many TRBD2 TRBJ2-7 TRBV7-8 TGTGCCAGCAGCGCCTCAATCCCTCTAGCGGGAGGGCCTTGGGAGCAGTACTTC CASSASIPLAGGPWEQYF
many NA TRBJ2-2 TRBV5-1 TGCGCCAGCAGCCCCAAGGACAGTTTAAACACCGGGGAGCTGTTTTTT CASSPKDSLNTGELFF
NA NA TRBJ2-1 TRBV6-1 TGTGCCAGCAGCAACGGGGCAGGAGGATACAATGAGCAGTTCTTC CASSNGAGGYNEQFF
many NA TRBJ2-3 TRBV18 TGTGCCAGCTCACCCGCCGGACAGATCACAGATACGCAGTATTTT CASSPAGQITDTQYF
few TRBD2 TRBJ2-3 TRBV6-1 TGTGCCAGCAGGAGGAGCGGGAACACAGATGCGCAGTATTTT CASRRSGNTDAQYF
many TRBD2 TRBJ2-1 TRBV7-2 TGTGCCAGCAGCCGAGTGACTAGCGGGACAAGCAGTGAGCAGTTCTTC CASSRVTSGTSSEQFF
many TRBD1 TRBJ1-1 TRBV29-1 TGCAGCGCTGACAGGGGAATTTTGAACACTGAAGCTTTCTTT CSADRGILNTEAFF
NA NA TRBJ2-5 TRBV6-1 TGTGCCAGCAGTGAAGGCGTGAGCCAACTGGTGACCCAGTACTTC CASSEGVSQLVTQYF
NA NA TRBJ1-1 TRBV6-5 TGTGCCAGCAGTTACTCGACCAGGATGAACACTGAAGCTTTCTTT CASSYSTRMNTEAFF
NA NA TRBJ2-3 TRBV19 TGTGCCAGTACCTCGGATGGGGTTTCTACGCAGTATTTT CASTSDGVSTQYF
many NA TRBJ2-7 TRBV29-1 TGCAGCGTTGGGGGGAAAAACCGTCTCGAGCAGTACTTC CSVGGKNRLEQYF